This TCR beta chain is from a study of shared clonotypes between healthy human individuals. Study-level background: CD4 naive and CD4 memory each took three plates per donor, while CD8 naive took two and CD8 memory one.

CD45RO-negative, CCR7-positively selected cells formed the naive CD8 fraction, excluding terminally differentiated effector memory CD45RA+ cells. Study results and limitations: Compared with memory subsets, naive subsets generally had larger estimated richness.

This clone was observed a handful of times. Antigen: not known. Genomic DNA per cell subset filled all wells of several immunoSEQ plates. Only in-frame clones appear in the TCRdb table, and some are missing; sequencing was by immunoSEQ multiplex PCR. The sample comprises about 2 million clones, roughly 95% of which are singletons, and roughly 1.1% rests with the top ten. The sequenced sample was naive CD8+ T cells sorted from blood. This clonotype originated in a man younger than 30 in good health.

CDR3 region: CASSYSDRGIAPLHF. DNA of the CDR3: TGTGCCAGCAGTTACTCGGACAGGGGAATTGCACCCCTCCACTTT. The V gene is TRBV6-5, the J gene TRBJ1-6; 9 bases agree with TRBD1. CDR3 length: 15 amino acids. J was trimmed by 11 bases and V by 0 bases; bases with no gene match: 5. In germline, CDR1 is MNHEY, CDR2 SVGAGI.